Each of the 27 T cell receptor beta chains below was sequenced from the same sample in a study of blood T cells in healthy people across ages. Combining a sample-barcoded 5' primer with a J-beta primer mix, a second PCR ran for roughly 7 to 12 cycles. TCRdb re-called the 5' RACE reads with MiXCR, one entry per CDR3 protein. The data contain around 1,800,000 distinct CDR3 sequences, 39% of them singletons. Sequencing was done on a sample of blood. Source of these receptors: a human donor in good health.

In regard to this clonotype: An end of the junction does not agree with germline; a read error may underlie this. This rearrangement joins TRBV10-3 to TRBJ2-5; 12 nucleotides agree with TRBD2. Germline CDR1 is ENHRY and CDR2 is SYGVKD. The length of the CDR3 is 16 residues. CDR3 protein: CASSYRGLAGKETQYF. The CDR3 DNA follows: TGTGCCAGCAGTTACCGAGGACTAGCGGGAAAGGAGACCCAGTACTTC.

V is TRBV4-3 and J is TRBJ2-7; 11 bases fit TRBD1. The CDR3 loop spans 14 amino acids. V lost 6 bases, J lost 2 bases, and 3 bases stayed unmatched. Germline CDR1 is LGHNA and CDR2 is YSLEER. CDR3 DNA: TGCGCCAGCAGTGGGACAGGGGGGGCCTACGAGCAGTACTTC. Its protein product is CASSGTGGAYEQYF.

The table lists this clonotype with a few counts. This sequence joins TRBV7-2 and TRBJ1-2, with D possibly matching TRBD1 (5 bases). CDR1 is SGHTA and CDR2 is FQGNSA in the germline V gene. Deletions cut 6 bases from V and 3 bases from J, with 14 bases between. CDR3 length: 14 residues. The CDR3 sequence: CASRPPGADYGYTF. The CDR3 DNA reads as TGTGCCAGCAGGCCTCCTGGGGCGGACTATGGCTACACCTTC.

The J gene is TRBJ2-3, the V gene TRBV29-1, with D possibly called TRBD1 or TRBD2 (6 bases each). Germline assignment: CDR1 SQVTM and CDR2 ANQGSEA. The CDR3 runs 14 residues. Trimming removed 8 bases at V and 2 bases at J, with 17 bases between. The CDR3 region has the DNA TGCAGCCTCCGAGGGGGACTCTTCACAGATACGCAGTATTTT. This codes for CSLRGGLFTDTQYF.

This clonotype was picked up one time. The rearrangement uses TRBV7-9 and TRBJ1-2, with no clear D. Germline V gives CDR1 SEHNR, CDR2 FQNEAQ (reference sequence). The CDR3 covers 18 residues. The V and J ends lost 2 bases and 4 bases respectively, with 23 bases between them. CDR3 DNA: TGTGCCAGCAGCTTAAGCCCTGGGAAGCCCTATCTCTTCTATGGCTACACCTTC. Translating gives CASSLSPGKPYLFYGYTF. The full variable domain, its missing parts supplied by reference TRBV7-9 and TRBJ1-2, is DTGVSQNPRHKITKRGQNVTFRCDPISEHNRLYWYRQTLGQGPEFLTYFQNEAQLEKSRLLSDRFSAERPKGSFSTLEIQRTEQGDSAMYLCASSLSPGKPYLFYGYTFGSGTRLTVV.

J is TRBJ2-5 and V is TRBV4-3, with D perhaps given as TRBD1 or TRBD2 (6 bases each). With the DNA end fitting TRBJ2-7 better, the J assignment may be wrong. Germline CDR1 is LGHNA and CDR2 is YSLEER. CDR3 length: 16 amino acids. The chain's CDR3 is CASSQVQGGFVGEQYF. CDR3 coding DNA: TGCGCCAGCAGCCAAGTCCAAGGGGGGTTTGTGGGCGAGCAGTACTTC.

V gene TRBV20-1 combines with J gene TRBJ1-6, with D unclear. The length of the CDR3 is 12 residues. The germline CDR1 and CDR2 sequences are DFQATT and SNEGSKA (reference sequence). The V end lost 5 bases, the J end lost 7 bases, and 9 bases lay between the germline ends. Here the CDR3 reads CSAEMANSPLHF. The CDR3, as DNA: TGCAGTGCTGAGATGGCCAATTCACCCCTCCACTTT.

In this sample, this clonotype turned up once. The chain has TRBV5-1 and TRBJ2-6; 7 bases agree with TRBD1. The ends lost 4 bases at V and 0 bases at J; junction bases unmatched: 7. Germline CDR1 is SGHRS and CDR2 is YFSETQ. The CDR3 contains 17 residues. CDR3 sequence reads: CASSRRRDSSGANVLTF. CDR3 bases: TGCGCCAGCAGCCGGCGTAGGGACAGCTCTGGGGCCAACGTCCTGACTTTC. Full variable domain (rest looked up from reference TRBV5-1 and TRBJ2-6): KAGVTQTPRYLIKTRGQQVTLSCSPISGHRSVSWYQQTPGQGLQFLFEYFSETQRNKGNFPGRFSGRQFSNSRSEMNVSTLELGDSALYLCASSRRRDSSGANVLTFGAGSRLTVL.

This clonotype was counted between two and nine times. The CDR3 DNA sequence: TGCGCCAGTTCTCTGGCTAGCGGGACGTCTGGGGCCAACGTCCTGACTTTC. Its translation is CASSLASGTSGANVLTF. The V gene is TRBV5-1, the J gene TRBJ2-6; 9 nucleotides match TRBD2. Germline V lookup: CDR1 SGHRS, CDR2 YFSETQ. CDR3 length: 17 residues. V trimming: 8 bases; J trimming: 1 base; junction bases outside the gene matches: 10.

The chain uses TRBV2 and TRBJ2-7; no definite D call. The CDR3 is 15 amino acids. Trimming took off 1 base at V and 3 bases at J, with 13 bases between the two ends. Per the germline V gene, CDR1 is SNHLY and CDR2 is FYNNEI. The CDR3: CASSEDPSPYYEQYF. CDR3 nucleotides: TGTGCCAGCAGTGAAGACCCAAGTCCCTACTACGAGCAGTACTTC.

The chain employs TRBV3-1 and TRBJ1-2; D is uncertain. The germline CDR1 and CDR2 sequences are LGHDT and YNNKEL (reference sequence). There are 13 residues in the CDR3. Trimming shortened V by 1 base and J by 7 bases, and 10 bases separated the two germline ends. CDR3 sequence: CASSQVATSGYTF. CDR3 sequence (DNA): TGTGCCAGCAGCCAAGTGGCGACATCTGGCTACACCTTC. The full variable domain, completed using reference TRBV3-1 and TRBJ1-2, is DTAVSQTPKYLVTQMGNDKSIKCEQNLGHDTMYWYKQDSKKFLKIMFSYNNKELIINETVPNRFSPKSPDKAHLNLHINSLELGDSAVYFCASSQVATSGYTFGSGTRLTVV.

To note about this clonotype: A junction boundary mismatches the germline segment, possibly from a read error. The gene calls are TRBV5-1 and TRBJ2-1; possibly TRBD2 for D (6 bases). The tail of the sequence fits TRBJ2-7 better, so the J call may be wrong. This CDR3 is 14 amino acids long. Germline V gives CDR1 SGHRS, CDR2 YFSETQ. CDR3 sequence: CAGRDWASHNEQYF. CDR3 nucleotide sequence: TGCGCCGGCAGGGACTGGGCGTCCCACAATGAGCAGTACTTC.

In DNA, the CDR3 is TGTGCCACCAGTGACCCCAGGGGTGGGAACACTGAAGCTTTCTTT. Encoded protein: CATSDPRGGNTEAFF. The rearrangement links TRBV24-1 to TRBJ1-1; tentatively, D is TRBD1 (6 bases). CDR3 length: 15 amino acids. V was cut by 4 bases and J by 1 base, with 12 bases left in between. CDR1 and CDR2 from the germline V gene are KGHDR and SFDVKD.

J is TRBJ2-3 and V is TRBV20-1; tentatively, D is TRBD2 (6 bases). V gave up 3 bases and J gave up 6 bases, with 13 bases separating them. Germline V gene data show CDR1 as DFQATT and CDR2 as SNEGSKA (reference sequence). The CDR3 loop spans 13 amino acids. The CDR3 nucleotides are TGCAGTGCTAGGAACCCGGCGGGGGATACGCAGTATTTT. It yields the protein CSARNPAGDTQYF.

This clonotype came up a few times. DNA of the CDR3: TGTGCCAGCAGCGTAGAACAGGGCGCGTTCTACGAGCAGTACTTC. Its translation is CASSVEQGAFYEQYF. V and J are TRBV9 and TRBJ2-7; D might be TRBD1 (6 bases). V shed 0 bases and J shed 3 bases, with 13 bases lying between them. This CDR3 region has 15 residues. Germline V gene lookup returns CDR1 SGDLS and CDR2 YYNGEE.

The chain combines TRBV28 with TRBJ2-5; 8 bases are shared with TRBD2. Per germline, CDR1 MDHEN and CDR2 SYDVKM. Unmatched junction bases numbered 5, after V lost 4 bases and J lost 1 base. There are 15 residues in the CDR3. CDR3 sequence: CASSWGGGPQETQYF. Here the CDR3 DNA reads TGTGCCAGCAGTTGGGGCGGGGGGCCCCAAGAGACCCAGTACTTC.

This clonotype has only a few counts. The V call is TRBV29-1, the J call TRBJ2-7; tentative D call: TRBD1 (6 bases). This CDR3 has 13 residues. Germline values: CDR1 SQVTM, CDR2 ANQGSEA. V was shortened by 8 bases and J by 4 bases, with 18 bases between the two germline ends. The CDR3, as DNA: TGCAGCACCCGGACAGTAGATTCGTACGAGCAGTACTTC. It translates to CSTRTVDSYEQYF.

The rearrangement joins TRBV6-5 to TRBJ1-2; the D is unclear. V was shortened by 0 bases and J by 8 bases, with 13 bases between the two germline ends. Germline V gene sequence: CDR1 MNHEY, CDR2 SVGAGI. The CDR3 has 14 amino acids. The CDR3 is CASSYSSARYGYTF. CDR3 nucleotides: TGTGCCAGCAGTTACTCGTCAGCGAGATACGGCTACACCTTC.

The rearrangement joins TRBV20-1 to TRBJ1-1; 8 bases are a match to TRBD1. In germline, CDR1 is DFQATT, CDR2 SNEGSKA (reference sequence). CDR3 length: 13 residues. Trimming at V came to 5 bases and at J to 4 bases, leaving 6 bases not matched to a gene. The CDR3 DNA reads as TGCAGTGCTCGGACAGGGATGGGCACTGAAGCTTTCTTT. Translating gives CSARTGMGTEAFF.

The V call is TRBV5-1, the J call TRBJ2-1, with D uncertain. The CDR3 is made up of 15 amino acids. CDR1 is SGHRS, CDR2 YFSETQ, per germline. Trimming removed 0 bases at V and 5 bases at J, with 12 bases between. The CDR3 DNA reads TGCGCCAGCAGCTTGGATCCTGGGATCAACAATGAGCAGTTCTTC. It codes for CASSLDPGINNEQFF.

This clonotype showed up just a few times. V gene TRBV6-5 combines with J gene TRBJ1-6; D is ambiguous. Trimming stripped 2 bases from V and 6 bases from J, with 5 bases between. This CDR3 is 13 amino acids long. Per germline, CDR1 MNHEY and CDR2 SVGAGI. The CDR3 loop reads CASSYGANSPLHF. In DNA, the CDR3 is TGTGCCAGCAGTTACGGTGCTAATTCACCCCTCCACTTT.

With respect to this clonotype: An end of the junction differs from the germline gene, which may be a read error. The chain carries TRBV7-9 and TRBJ1-2; D remains ambiguous. The germline gives CDR1 SEHNR, CDR2 FQNEAQ (reference sequence). This CDR3 region has 15 residues. The CDR3 protein is CASGLERVGVYGYTF. The CDR3 DNA is TGTGCCAGCGGCTTGGAGAGGGTCGGAGTCTATGGCTACACCTTC.

The chain carries TRBV7-2 and TRBJ2-4; 8 bases align to TRBD1. Matching the DNA end better, TRBJ2-7 makes the J call doubtful. The length of the CDR3 is 13 residues. The germline V gene has CDR1 SGHTA and CDR2 FQGNSA. CDR3 loop: CASSSLQGAEQYF. The CDR3 nucleotides are TGTGCCAGCAGCTCCCTTCAGGGGGCCGAGCAGTACTTC.

CDR3 in amino acids: CASSQTGLEQFF. CDR3 nucleotides: TGTGCCAGCAGCCAGACTGGACTAGAGCAGTTCTTC. This sequence joins TRBV14 and TRBJ2-1; D is perhaps TRBD2 (6 bases). Deletions cut 3 bases from V and 10 bases from J, with 10 bases between. CDR3 length: 12 amino acids. Germline CDR1 and CDR2: SGHDN and FVKESK.

The sample holds a few counts of this clonotype. The chain carries TRBV18 and TRBJ2-5, with a weak D call TRBD1 (6 bases). The V end lost 3 bases, the J end lost 5 bases, and 16 bases lay between the germline ends. Germline V CDR1 and CDR2: KGHSH, LQKENI. This CDR3 has 15 residues. CDR3 bases: TGTGCCAGCTCACCCAACTCCGGGACAAGTGAGACCCAGTACTTC. Amino acids: CASSPNSGTSETQYF.

The chain carries TRBV7-2 and TRBJ2-3; the match to TRBD2 covers 13 bases. This CDR3 has 14 amino acids. The ends lost 6 bases at V and 7 bases at J; junction bases unmatched: 4. Germline-derived CDR1 and CDR2 are SGHTA and FQGNSA. CDR3 in DNA: TGTGCCAGCAGAACTAGCGGGGGGGCGAATACGCAGTATTTT. The encoded protein is CASRTSGGANTQYF.

The genes are TRBV7-9 and TRBJ2-7; D gene unclear. The length of the CDR3 is 11 residues. Germline V gene lookup returns CDR1 SEHNR and CDR2 FQNEAQ (reference sequence). V was cut by 5 bases and J by 7 bases, with 9 bases left in between. In DNA, the CDR3 is TGTGCCAGCAGCAAAGGTGCGGAGCAGTACTTC. Residues: CASSKGAEQYF.